A single sample gave rise to the 22 T cell receptor beta chains below, sequenced in a study of blood T cells in healthy people across ages. Combining a sample-barcoded 5' primer with a J-beta primer mix, a second PCR ran for about 7 to 12 cycles. TCRdb used MiXCR to reprocess the 5' RACE reads, holding one entry per CDR3 protein. The sample records about 620,000 distinct CDR3 sequences, approximately 52% being singletons. Sequencing was done on a sample of blood. The receptors originated from an elderly woman in good health.

In its sample, this clonotype was seen a few times. Just one base apart from a much larger clone, this may be a read error. The chain joins TRBV6-2 or TRBV6-3 to TRBJ2-1; TRBD1 aligns across 7 bases. The J call may be mistaken, given a closer DNA end match to TRBJ2-7. The length of the CDR3 is 15 residues. From germline, CDR1 is MNHEY and CDR2 SVGEGT. CDR3 in amino acids: CASSSTGINYNEQYF. As DNA, the CDR3 is TGTGCCAGCAGTTCGACAGGGATTAACTACAATGAGCAGTACTTC.

This chain connects TRBV27 to TRBJ2-1; D is perhaps TRBD1 (6 bases). CDR3 length: 15 amino acids. CDR1 and CDR2 from the germline V gene are MNHEY and SMNVEV (reference sequence). The germline V and J ends were trimmed by 5 bases and 4 bases, with 15 bases remaining between them. This chain's CDR3 is CASSRQGSFYNEQFF. The DNA for the CDR3 is TGTGCCAGCAGTCGGCAGGGGTCTTTTTACAATGAGCAGTTCTTC.

V usage is TRBV5-1 and J usage is TRBJ2-3; 7 positions agree with TRBD1. J gave up 7 bases and V 0 bases, and 11 bases lay outside the gene matches. CDR1 SGHRS and CDR2 YFSETQ come from the germline V gene. This CDR3 is built from 16 residues. The CDR3 region has the DNA TGCGCCAGCAGCTTGGGTTACCGGGACAGCAATAATACGCAGTATTTT. Translation gives CASSLGYRDSNNTQYF.

The V and J genes are TRBV7-2 and TRBJ2-1; no clear D gene. Germline V gene lookup returns CDR1 SGHTA and CDR2 FQGNSA. V lost 5 bases, J lost 2 bases, and 22 bases lay in between. This CDR3 spans 18 amino acids. Written as DNA, the CDR3 is TGTGCCAGCAGCAACTCTAGGTCCCCCGGTCCAACCTACAATGAGCAGTTCTTC. Encoded protein: CASSNSRSPGPTYNEQFF. Variable domain in full (rest from reference TRBV7-2 and TRBJ2-1): GAGVSQSPSNKVTEKGKDVELRCDPISGHTALYWYRQSLGQGLEFLIYFQGNSAPDKSGLPSDRFSAERTGGSVSTLTIQRTQQEDSAVYLCASSNSRSPGPTYNEQFFGPGTRLTVL.

This clonotype was detected a few times. The V and J genes are TRBV5-1 and TRBJ2-5; D may correspond to TRBD1 or TRBD2 (5 bases each). The CDR3 loop spans 15 amino acids. V was trimmed by 4 bases and J by 2 bases, leaving 15 bases between them. From germline, CDR1 is SGHRS and CDR2 YFSETQ. CDR3 sequence reads: CASSKTGTTQETQYF. DNA of the CDR3: TGCGCCAGCAGCAAAACCGGGACGACTCAAGAGACCCAGTACTTC.

This clonotype was found many times. V usage is TRBV7-6 and J usage is TRBJ2-7, with 8 bases fitting TRBD1. The ends lost 0 bases at V and 2 bases at J; junction bases unmatched: 6. CDR1 and CDR2 (germline): SGHVS, FNYEAQ. This CDR3 is 16 amino acids long. CDR3 nucleotides: TGTGCCAGCAGCTTAGCGACGGACAGGGAAGCCTACGAGCAGTACTTC. Translating it yields CASSLATDREAYEQYF.

The chain combines TRBV7-9 with TRBJ1-1; D call uncertain. Trimming removed 1 base from V and 3 bases from J, with 6 bases in between. CDR1 is SEHNR and CDR2 is FQNEAQ in the germline V gene (reference sequence). The CDR3 loop spans 13 amino acids. The CDR3 region is CASSLVQYTEAFF. Here the CDR3 DNA reads TGTGCCAGCAGCTTAGTTCAATACACTGAAGCTTTCTTT.

In this sample, this clonotype turned up many times. The chain has TRBV7-9 and TRBJ1-4; D uncertain. Germline V gives CDR1 SEHNR, CDR2 FQNEAQ (reference sequence). Trimming removed 6 bases at V and 11 bases at J, with 13 bases between. The CDR3 is 12 residues long. The CDR3 loop reads CASRSLFGKLFF. CDR3 in DNA: TGTGCCAGCAGATCCTTGTTTGGGAAACTGTTTTTT.

Remarks on this clonotype: One junction end does not reproduce the germline sequence, and a read error may be involved. The V and J genes are TRBV20-1 and TRBJ2-3, with TRBD2 identical over 12 bases. This CDR3 region has 16 residues. Looked up from germline, CDR1 is DFQATT and CDR2 is SNEGSKA (reference sequence). CDR3 residues: CSATTPTSGSVDRQYF. The DNA of the CDR3 is TGCAGTGCTACGACCCCGACTAGCGGGAGTGTAGATAGGCAGTATTTT.

This clonotype was observed a few times. The chain joins TRBV27 to TRBJ1-2; tentative D call: TRBD1 (6 bases). The V end was cut by 7 bases, the J end by 5 bases, with 17 bases between. The CDR3 has 14 residues. CDR1 MNHEY and CDR2 SMNVEV come from the germline V gene (reference sequence). The CDR3 here is CASTMRGAGYGYTF. The CDR3 nucleotides are TGTGCCAGCACCATGCGGGGGGCAGGTTATGGCTACACCTTC.

This clonotype was detected many times. The chain has TRBV20-1 and TRBJ1-4; TRBD1 might be the D (5 bases). Germline CDR1 reads DFQATT; CDR2 reads SNEGSKA (reference sequence). The CDR3 loop spans 13 amino acids. The V gene lost 6 bases and the J gene lost 0 bases, with 8 bases spanning the gap. The CDR3 DNA reads TGCAGTGCCGGGGGAACAACTAATGAAAAACTGTTTTTT. It encodes CSAGGTTNEKLFF.

This clonotype was detected a few times. The chain links TRBV27 to TRBJ2-2; 9 bases are a match to TRBD1. The length of the CDR3 is 16 residues. Trimming cost V 4 bases and J 5 bases; bases outside gene matches: 8. CDR1 is MNHEY and CDR2 is SMNVEV in the germline V gene (reference sequence). Here the CDR3 DNA reads TGTGCCAGCAGTTCTACTGGGACAGGGAAAACCGGGGAGCTGTTTTTT. Its protein is CASSSTGTGKTGELFF.

This clonotype has a count of ten or more. The CDR3 here is CASSRRQSNTEAFF. CDR3 coding DNA: TGTGCCAGCAGCCGCCGGCAGTCGAACACTGAAGCTTTCTTT. The chain carries TRBV6-6 and TRBJ1-1; D unresolved. The V gene lost 6 bases and the J gene lost 1 base, with 12 bases spanning the gap. CDR3 length equals 14 residues. CDR1 and CDR2 (germline): MNHNY, SVGAGI (reference sequence).

This clonotype has at least ten counts. The CDR3 nucleotides are TGTGCCAGCAAGGTTTCAACCTACAATGAGCAGTTCTTC. Amino acid sequence: CASKVSTYNEQFF. The V call is TRBV28, the J call TRBJ2-1; no firm D call. Germline V CDR1 and CDR2: MDHEN, SYDVKM. The V end was cut by 7 bases, the J end by 2 bases, with 9 bases between. The CDR3 extends over 13 amino acids.

V usage is TRBV6-6 and J usage is TRBJ2-7; D might be TRBD2 (5 bases). The germline gives CDR1 MNHNY, CDR2 SVGAGI (reference sequence). V shed 8 bases and J shed 3 bases, with 17 bases lying between them. This CDR3 has 14 residues. CDR3 loop: CASAAGGSFYEQYF. The DNA for the CDR3 is TGTGCCAGCGCCGCGGGCGGCAGTTTCTACGAGCAGTACTTC.

This clonotype was found a few times. The germline gene is not matched at one end of the junction; a read error may be the cause. The chain employs TRBV7-7 and TRBJ2-5, with D possibly TRBD2 on 6 matching bases. In germline, CDR1 is SSHAT, CDR2 FNYEAQ (reference sequence). The length of the CDR3 is 14 residues. CDR3 coding DNA: TGTGCTAGCAGCTTAGGGCGGGGTAGTAATGAGCAGTACTTC. Translated, it gives CASSLGRGSNEQYF.

CDR3 sequence: CASTLGGGQNTEAFF. CDR3 DNA sequence: TGTGCCAGCACCCTAGGGGGGGGGCAGAACACTGAAGCTTTCTTT. The chain recombines TRBV12-3 or TRBV12-4 with TRBJ1-1; tentatively, D is TRBD1 (6 bases). The V gene lost 7 bases and the J gene lost 1 base, with 16 bases spanning the gap. The CDR3 is 15 residues long.

The chain is built from TRBV29-1 and TRBJ2-7; 8 bases match TRBD1. This CDR3 has 13 amino acids. CDR1 SQVTM and CDR2 ANQGSEA come from the germline V gene. Trimming at V came to 6 bases and at J to 3 bases, leaving 7 bases not matched to a gene. CDR3 DNA: TGCAGCGTCGCTCGAGGACAGGGCTACGAGCAGTACTTC. It encodes CSVARGQGYEQYF.

This clonotype came up many times. The germline gene is not matched at one end of the junction; a read error may be the cause. This chain connects TRBV7-9 to TRBJ1-2, with 7 bases that match TRBD1. Germline loops: CDR1 SEHNR, CDR2 FQNEAQ (reference sequence). This CDR3 has 12 amino acids. The CDR3 loop is CASSRDSYGYTF. CDR3 coding DNA: TGCGCCAGCAGCCGGGACAGCTATGGCTACACCTTC.

This clonotype was counted once. CDR3 sequence (DNA): TGTGCCAGCAGTTTAACCAGTGCAACTAATGAAAAACTGTTTTTT. Its translation: CASSLTSATNEKLFF. The J gene is TRBJ1-4, the V gene TRBV28; the D is unclear. V was clipped by 2 bases and J by 0 bases, with 7 bases between them. The CDR3 is made up of 15 amino acids. Germline CDR1 and CDR2: MDHEN and SYDVKM.

The table lists this clonotype with a count of one. The rearrangement links TRBV7-2 to TRBJ2-1; D unclear. Germline CDR1 is SGHTA and CDR2 is FQGNSA. Trimming left V 1 base short and J 2 bases short, with 6 bases between. The CDR3 sequence is 14 residues long. The CDR3 DNA sequence: TGTGCCAGCAGCTTAGGCTACGCCTACAATGAGCAGTTCTTC. It codes for CASSLGYAYNEQFF.

This clonotype was recorded many times. The rearrangement links TRBV6-2 or TRBV6-3 to TRBJ1-2; a possible D gene is TRBD1 (5 bases). The CDR3 is 14 amino acids. The V end was cut by 2 bases, the J end by 10 bases, with 17 bases between. Germline assignment: CDR1 MNHEY and CDR2 SVGEGT. The CDR3 sequence is CASSYGGLFGSYTF. CDR3 in DNA: TGTGCCAGCAGTTACGGGGGACTCTTCGGGTCCTACACCTTC.